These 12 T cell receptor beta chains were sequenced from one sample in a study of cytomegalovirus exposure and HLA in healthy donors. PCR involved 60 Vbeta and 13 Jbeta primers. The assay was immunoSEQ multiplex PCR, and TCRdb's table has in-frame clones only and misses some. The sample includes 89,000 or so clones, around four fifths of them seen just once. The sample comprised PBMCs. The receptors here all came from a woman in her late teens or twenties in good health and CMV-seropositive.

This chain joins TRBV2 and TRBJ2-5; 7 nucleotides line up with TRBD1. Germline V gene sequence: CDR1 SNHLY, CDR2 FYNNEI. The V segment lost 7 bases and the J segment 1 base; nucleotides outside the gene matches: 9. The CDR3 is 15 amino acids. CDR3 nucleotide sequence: TGTGCCAGCACTCTACAGACAGGGCCCCAAGAGACCCAGTACTTC. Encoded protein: CASTLQTGPQETQYF.

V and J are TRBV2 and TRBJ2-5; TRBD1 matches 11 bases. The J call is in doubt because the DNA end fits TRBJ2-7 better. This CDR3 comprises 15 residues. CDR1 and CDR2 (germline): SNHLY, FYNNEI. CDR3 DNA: TGTGCCAGCAGTGAGAGGGACAGGGGGACCTACGAGCAGTACTTC. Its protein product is CASSERDRGTYEQYF.

CDR3 sequence reads: CASSLDSLDYNEQFF. The CDR3 coding sequence is TGTGCCAGCAGCTTGGACAGCCTTGACTACAATGAGCAGTTCTTC. V and J are TRBV5-4 and TRBJ2-1; D ambiguous. V lost 0 bases and J lost 3, with 10 bases in between. The CDR3 totals 15 residues. Germline lookup yields CDR1 SGHNT and CDR2 YYREEE (reference sequence).

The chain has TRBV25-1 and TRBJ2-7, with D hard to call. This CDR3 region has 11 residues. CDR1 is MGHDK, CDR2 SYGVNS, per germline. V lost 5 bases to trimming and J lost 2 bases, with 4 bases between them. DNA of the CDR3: TGTGCCAGCAGTCGAGCCTACGAGCAGTACTTC. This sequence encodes CASSRAYEQYF.

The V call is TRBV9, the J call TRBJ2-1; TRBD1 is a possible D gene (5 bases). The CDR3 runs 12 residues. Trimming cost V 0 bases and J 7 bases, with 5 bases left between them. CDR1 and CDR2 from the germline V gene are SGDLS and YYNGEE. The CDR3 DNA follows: TGTGCCAGCAGCGTAGACAGGAATGAGCAGTTCTTC. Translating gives CASSVDRNEQFF.

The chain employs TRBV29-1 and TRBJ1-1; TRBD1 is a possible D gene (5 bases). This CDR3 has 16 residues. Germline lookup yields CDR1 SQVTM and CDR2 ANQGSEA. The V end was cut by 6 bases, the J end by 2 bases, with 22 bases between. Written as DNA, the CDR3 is TGCAGCGTCCGAGGTGGCAGGGTGCTCGGCAACACTGAAGCTTTCTTT. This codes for CSVRGGRVLGNTEAFF.

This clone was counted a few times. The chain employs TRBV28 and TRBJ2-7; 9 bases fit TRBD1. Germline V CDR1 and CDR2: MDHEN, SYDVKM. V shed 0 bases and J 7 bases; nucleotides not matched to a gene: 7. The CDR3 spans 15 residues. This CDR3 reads CASSLWLQGAREQYF. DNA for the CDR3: TGTGCCAGCAGTTTATGGTTACAGGGGGCGCGGGAGCAGTACTTC.

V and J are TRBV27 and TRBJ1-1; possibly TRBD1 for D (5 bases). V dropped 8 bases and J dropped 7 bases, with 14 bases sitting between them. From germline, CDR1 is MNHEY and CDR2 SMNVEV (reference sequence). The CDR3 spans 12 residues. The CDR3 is CASWGRGNEAFF. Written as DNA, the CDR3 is TGTGCCAGCTGGGGCAGAGGAAATGAAGCTTTCTTT.

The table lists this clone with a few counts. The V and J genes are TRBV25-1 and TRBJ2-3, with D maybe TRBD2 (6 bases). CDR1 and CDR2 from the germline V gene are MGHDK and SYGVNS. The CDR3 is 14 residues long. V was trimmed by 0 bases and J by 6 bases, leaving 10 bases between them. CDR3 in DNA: TGTGCCAGCAGTGAATATCCTAGCGATGATACGCAGTATTTT. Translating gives CASSEYPSDDTQYF.

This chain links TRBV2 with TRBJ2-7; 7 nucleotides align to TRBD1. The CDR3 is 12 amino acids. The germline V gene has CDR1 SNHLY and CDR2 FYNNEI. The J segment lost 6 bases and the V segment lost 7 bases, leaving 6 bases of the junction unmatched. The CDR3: CASTYYRGEQYF. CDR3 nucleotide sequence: TGTGCCAGCACATATTACAGGGGCGAGCAGTACTTC.

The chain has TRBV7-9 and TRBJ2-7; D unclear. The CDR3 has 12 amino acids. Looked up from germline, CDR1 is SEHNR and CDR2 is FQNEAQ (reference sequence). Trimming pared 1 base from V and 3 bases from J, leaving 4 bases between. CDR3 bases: TGTGCCAGCAGCTTAGATAACTACGAGCAGTACTTC. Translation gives CASSLDNYEQYF.

CDR3 amino acids: CASSLEAREGQFF. CDR3 bases: TGTGCCAGCAGCTTAGAAGCCCGCGAGGGGCAGTTCTTC. The J gene is TRBJ2-1, the V gene TRBV7-9, with D possibly TRBD2 on 5 matching bases. The germline V gene encodes CDR1 SEHNR and CDR2 FQNEAQ (reference sequence). The CDR3 is made up of 13 amino acids. Between the trimmed V and J ends, which lost 1 base and 12 bases, there was a span of 13 bases.